Following are 21 T cell receptor beta chains from one sample sequenced in a study of cytomegalovirus exposure and HLA in healthy donors. This PCR relied on a set of 60 Vbeta primers and 13 Jbeta primers. Assay used: immunoSEQ multiplex PCR; TCRdb lists only in-frame clones, some missing. The sample contains 75,000 to 100,000 clones, 73% of which appear only once. Material: PBMCs. These receptor sequences come from a man between 35 and 55 years old in good health and CMV-seronegative.

J is TRBJ2-5 and V is TRBV4-3; 8 bases are shared with TRBD2. This CDR3 is built from 17 residues. Germline V gene sequence: CDR1 LGHNA, CDR2 YSLEER. Unmatched junction bases numbered 10, after V lost 2 bases and J lost 2 bases. CDR3 sequence: CASSQIAGRFGQETQYF. DNA for the CDR3: TGCGCCAGCAGCCAAATAGCGGGGCGCTTTGGGCAAGAGACCCAGTACTTC.

The chain is built from TRBV4-2 and TRBJ1-2; D remains unclear. The V and J ends lost 1 base and 8 bases respectively, with 11 bases between them. Per the germline V gene, CDR1 is LGHNA and CDR2 is YNFKEQ. The CDR3 runs to 13 residues. This CDR3 reads CASSQAPSNGYTF. The CDR3 region has the DNA TGTGCCAGCAGCCAAGCCCCTAGTAACGGCTACACCTTC.

This clone has just a few counts. V is TRBV5-1 and J is TRBJ2-7; a possible D gene is TRBD2 (5 bases). The CDR3 length is 16 residues. V was clipped by 4 bases and J by 3 bases, with 20 bases between them. Germline CDR1 and CDR2: SGHRS and YFSETQ. DNA for the CDR3: TGCGCCAGCAGCCTCGGACTCACCCGGACCTTCTACGAGCAGTACTTC. Translation: CASSLGLTRTFYEQYF.

The table lists this clone with a few counts. The CDR3 region has the DNA TGTGCCAGCGCACAGGGGCAAAACACCGGGGAGCTGTTTTTT. It translates to CASAQGQNTGELFF. The rearrangement joins TRBV6-5 to TRBJ2-2, with 7 bases that match TRBD1. This CDR3 spans 14 amino acids. From germline, CDR1 is MNHEY and CDR2 SVGAGI. Germline trimming cut 8 bases from V and 2 bases from J; bases unmatched to any gene: 5.

The rearrangement uses TRBV15 and TRBJ2-1; 10 bases line up with TRBD2. Germline CDR1 LNHNV, CDR2 YYDKDF (reference sequence). Losses at the gene ends were 0 bases for V and 8 bases for J; bases not matched to a gene: 7. The CDR3 has 16 amino acids. CDR3: CATSRDQASGGYEQFF. DNA for the CDR3: TGTGCCACCAGCAGAGATCAGGCTAGCGGGGGCTATGAGCAGTTCTTC.

Remarks on this clone: An end of the junction differs from the germline gene, which may be a read error. V gene TRBV7-9 combines with J gene TRBJ2-7; D is undetermined. Germline V CDR1 and CDR2: SEHNR, FQNEAQ (reference sequence). The CDR3 spans 13 residues. CDR3 sequence reads: CSSSDSPGYEQYF. The CDR3 bases are TGTTCCAGCAGCGACTCCCCGGGCTACGAGCAGTACTTC.

The chain couples TRBV7-3 to TRBJ1-1; 8 bases agree with TRBD1. This CDR3 region has 15 residues. Germline CDR1 reads SGHTA; CDR2 reads FQGTGA. J gave up 1 base and V 5 bases, and 6 bases lay outside the gene matches. The CDR3 here is CASSPNRGGNTEAFF. The CDR3 DNA reads TGTGCCAGCAGCCCGAACAGGGGGGGGAACACTGAAGCTTTCTTT.

CDR3 sequence (DNA): TGCGCCAGCAGCCAAGGGGTAGCGGGGGGGAGCTCCTACGAGCAGTACTTC. This gives the protein CASSQGVAGGSSYEQYF. The genes are TRBV4-1 and TRBJ2-7; 11 bases agree with TRBD2. This CDR3 is 17 amino acids long. The junction had 5 bases not matched to a gene; V was cut back by 1 base and J by 0 bases. Germline V gene data show CDR1 as MGHRA and CDR2 as YSYEKL.

This clone has only a few counts. The CDR3 region has the DNA TGCGCCAGCAGCTTGGAGCCGATAGCGGGGGGCAACACAGATACGCAGTATTTT. As protein: CASSLEPIAGGNTDTQYF. The rearrangement uses TRBV5-1 and TRBJ2-3; 10 bases are a match to TRBD2. The CDR3 is 18 residues long. Germline CDR1 is SGHRS and CDR2 is YFSETQ. With 0 bases clipped from V and 2 bases from J, the junction kept 9 bases outside the gene matches.

The gene calls are TRBV30 and TRBJ1-6, with a possible D match to TRBD1 (6 bases). Germline V gene sequence: CDR1 GTSNPN, CDR2 SVGIG (reference sequence). CDR3 length: 17 amino acids. Trimming shortened V by 3 bases and J by 0 bases, and 15 bases separated the two germline ends. Here the CDR3 DNA reads TGTGCCTGGAGCGCCCAAGGGGGAAACTCCTATAATTCACCCCTCCACTTT. It is translated as CAWSAQGGNSYNSPLHF.

This clone was counted a single time. The chain couples TRBV27 to TRBJ1-5, with D tentatively TRBD1 (6 bases). CDR3 length equals 19 residues. Germline CDR1 MNHEY, CDR2 SMNVEV (reference sequence). The ends were cut back, 5 bases at V and 0 bases at J, with 23 bases in the middle. CDR3 DNA sequence: TGTGCCAGCAGTCCGACCCCCCAATACAGGGAATATAGCAATCAGCCCCAGCATTTT. Its translation: CASSPTPQYREYSNQPQHF.

This clone has only one observation. The chain employs TRBV2 and TRBJ1-3; D unresolved. V lost 0 bases and J lost 0, with 12 bases in between. This CDR3 is 17 amino acids long. Germline V gives CDR1 SNHLY, CDR2 FYNNEI. The CDR3 sequence is CASSEARPDYSGNTIYF. The CDR3 coding sequence is TGTGCCAGCAGTGAAGCGCGCCCGGACTACTCTGGAAACACCATATATTTT.

The rearrangement joins TRBV9 to TRBJ1-4; 7 bases agree with TRBD1. Per the germline V gene, CDR1 is SGDLS and CDR2 is YYNGEE. The trim removed 2 bases at V and 5 bases at J, leaving 6 bases unmatched. The CDR3 extends over 15 amino acids. The CDR3 loop reads CASSVGQSLNEKLFF. CDR3 nucleotide sequence: TGTGCCAGCAGCGTGGGACAGTCGCTGAATGAAAAACTGTTTTTT.

This chain connects TRBV4-1 to TRBJ1-5; tentative D call: TRBD1 (5 bases). Looked up from germline, CDR1 is MGHRA and CDR2 is YSYEKL. This CDR3 has 18 residues. Trimming removed 4 bases at V and 1 base at J, with 20 bases between. The CDR3 spells CASSLVPKSGLSNQPQHF. In DNA form, the CDR3 reads TGCGCCAGCAGCCTGGTCCCTAAGTCAGGGTTAAGCAATCAGCCCCAGCATTTT.

This CDR3 is CASSAHSFYEQYF. The CDR3 DNA follows: TGTGCCAGCAGTGCTCACAGCTTTTACGAGCAGTACTTC. The chain couples TRBV6-1 to TRBJ2-7; D ambiguous. Trimming left V 4 bases short and J 4 bases short, with 11 bases between. This CDR3 has 13 amino acids. Germline CDR1 and CDR2: MNHNS and SASEGT.

J is TRBJ1-1 and V is TRBV9; 10 nucleotides align to TRBD1. V lost 2 bases, J lost 4 bases, and 5 bases stayed unmatched. The CDR3 totals 15 residues. The germline CDR1 and CDR2 sequences are SGDLS and YYNGEE. CDR3 protein: CASSVTGTGVTEAFF. CDR3 nucleotide sequence: TGTGCCAGCAGCGTTACCGGGACAGGGGTCACTGAAGCTTTCTTT. The full variable domain, rest sourced from reference TRBV9 and TRBJ1-1, is DSGVTQTPKHLITATGQRVTLRCSPRSGDLSVYWYQQSLDQGLQFLIQYYNGEERAKGNILERFSAQQFPDLHSELNLSSLELGDSALYFCASSVTGTGVTEAFFGQGTRLTVV.

This clone was counted only a few times. The genes are TRBV5-1 and TRBJ2-5, with D hard to call. The V end was cut by 1 base, the J end by 0 bases, with 7 bases between. CDR1 is SGHRS, CDR2 YFSETQ, per germline. The CDR3 totals 14 residues. The CDR3: CASSLLSDQETQYF. The CDR3 bases are TGCGCCAGCAGCTTGCTGTCCGACCAAGAGACCCAGTACTTC. Full variable domain (outside the CDR3, taken from reference TRBV5-1 and TRBJ2-5): KAGVTQTPRYLIKTRGQQVTLSCSPISGHRSVSWYQQTPGQGLQFLFEYFSETQRNKGNFPGRFSGRQFSNSRSEMNVSTLELGDSALYLCASSLLSDQETQYFGPGTRLLVL.

The gene calls are TRBV4-3 and TRBJ1-2; no reliable D call. V was cut by 0 bases and J by 8 bases, with 10 bases left in between. The germline V gene encodes CDR1 LGHNA and CDR2 YSLEER. This CDR3 contains 13 residues. As DNA, the CDR3 is TGCGCCAGCAGCCAAGATCCTAAGCGGGGCTACACCTTC. It codes for CASSQDPKRGYTF.

The rearrangement uses TRBV29-1 and TRBJ2-7, with 8 bases fitting TRBD1. This CDR3 spans 14 amino acids. Per germline, CDR1 SQVTM and CDR2 ANQGSEA. J gave up 2 bases and V 4 bases, and 7 bases lay outside the gene matches. The DNA of the CDR3 is TGCAGCGTTGTTCCAGGGGGCAGAACCTACGAGCAGTACTTC. This encodes CSVVPGGRTYEQYF.

The sample holds one count of this clone. The gene calls are TRBV19 and TRBJ1-5; 9 bases are a match to TRBD1. This CDR3 contains 16 residues. V shed 3 bases, J shed 3 bases, and the junction held 6 bases outside the gene matches. Germline-derived CDR1 and CDR2 are LNHDA and SQIVND (reference sequence). DNA of the CDR3: TGTGCCAGTAGTATTCCGACAGGGGGATACAATCAGCCCCAGCATTTT. It translates to CASSIPTGGYNQPQHF.

The J gene is TRBJ2-5, the V gene TRBV4-3; D is possibly TRBD2 (6 bases). The germline V and J ends were trimmed by 0 bases and 4 bases, with 9 bases remaining between them. Per the germline V gene, CDR1 is LGHNA and CDR2 is YSLEER. This CDR3 spans 14 amino acids. The CDR3 loop reads CASSQDRGGETQYF. The CDR3, as DNA: TGCGCCAGCAGCCAAGACCGGGGAGGAGAGACCCAGTACTTC.